There are a few counts of the clone carrying this TCR beta chain. The source of the sample is a study of blood T cell repertoires in COVID-19. Source study methods: Nucleated cell counts were estimated from reference gene primer amplification. Method: immunoSEQ multiplex PCR; TCRdb's copy keeps in-frame clones and lacks some. V, J and clone size are those of that table, while D and trimming were read from the DNA. The repertoire consists of about 120,000 clones, with about 84% occurring once and the leading ten covering 1.5% to 1.7%. This CDR3 has 15 residues. Germline CDR1 is SGHVS and CDR2 is FQNEAQ. V lost 5 bases, J lost 0 bases, and 10 bases lay in between.

This chain links TRBV7-8 with TRBJ2-2; D is ambiguous. Sequencing was performed on peripheral blood. This TCR was recovered from a man in his fifties with acute or convalescent COVID-19. The CDR3 protein is CASSAGLANTGELFF. In DNA form, the CDR3 reads TGTGCCAGCAGCGCCGGTCTCGCGAACACCGGGGAGCTGTTTTTT.